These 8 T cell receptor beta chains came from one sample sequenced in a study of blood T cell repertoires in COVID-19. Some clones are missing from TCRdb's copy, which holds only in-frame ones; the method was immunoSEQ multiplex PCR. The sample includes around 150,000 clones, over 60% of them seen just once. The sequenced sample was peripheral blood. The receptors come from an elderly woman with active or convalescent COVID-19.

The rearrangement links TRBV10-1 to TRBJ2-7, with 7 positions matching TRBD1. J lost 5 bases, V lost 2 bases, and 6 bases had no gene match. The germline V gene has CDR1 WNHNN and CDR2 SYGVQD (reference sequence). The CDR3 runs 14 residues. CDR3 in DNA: TGCGCCAGCAGTGAGAGACAGGGCATCGACGAGCAGTACTTC. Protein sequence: CASSERQGIDEQYF.

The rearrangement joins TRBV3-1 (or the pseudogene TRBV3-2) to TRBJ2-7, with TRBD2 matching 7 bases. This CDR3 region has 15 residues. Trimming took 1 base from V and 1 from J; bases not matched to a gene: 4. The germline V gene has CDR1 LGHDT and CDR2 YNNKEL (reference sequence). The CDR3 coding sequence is TGTGCCAGCAGCCAAGGACTAGCCCCATCCTACGAGCAGTACTTC. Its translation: CASSQGLAPSYEQYF.

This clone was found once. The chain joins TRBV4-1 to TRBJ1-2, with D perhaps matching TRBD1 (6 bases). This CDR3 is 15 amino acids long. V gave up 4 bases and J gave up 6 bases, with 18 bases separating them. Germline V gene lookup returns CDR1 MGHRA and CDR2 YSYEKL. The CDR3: CASSPRGTIVDGYTF. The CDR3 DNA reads TGCGCCAGCAGCCCAAGAGGGACAATTGTTGATGGCTACACCTTC.

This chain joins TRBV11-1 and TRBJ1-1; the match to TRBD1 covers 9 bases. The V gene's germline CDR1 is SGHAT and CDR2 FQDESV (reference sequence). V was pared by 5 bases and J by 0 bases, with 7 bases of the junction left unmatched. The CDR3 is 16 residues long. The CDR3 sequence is CASSKGTGNLNTEAFF. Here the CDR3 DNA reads TGTGCCAGCAGCAAAGGGACAGGGAATTTGAACACTGAAGCTTTCTTT.

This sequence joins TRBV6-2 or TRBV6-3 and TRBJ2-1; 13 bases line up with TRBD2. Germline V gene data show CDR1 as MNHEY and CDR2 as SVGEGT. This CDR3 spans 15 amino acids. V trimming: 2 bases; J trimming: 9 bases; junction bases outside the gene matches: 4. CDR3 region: CASSYRTSGGGEQFF. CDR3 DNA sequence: TGTGCCAGCAGTTACAGGACTAGCGGGGGCGGTGAGCAGTTCTTC.

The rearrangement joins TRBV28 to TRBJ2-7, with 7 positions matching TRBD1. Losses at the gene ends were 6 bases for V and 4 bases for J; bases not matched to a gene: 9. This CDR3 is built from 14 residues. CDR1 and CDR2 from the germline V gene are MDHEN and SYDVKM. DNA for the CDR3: TGTGCCAGCAGATTACAGGGGAGCAGGTACGAGCAGTACTTC. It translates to CASRLQGSRYEQYF. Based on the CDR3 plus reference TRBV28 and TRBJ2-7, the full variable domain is DVKVTQSSRYLVKRTGEKVFLECVQDMDHENMFWYRQDPGLGLRLIYFSYDVKMKEKGDIPEGYSVSREKKERFSLILESASTNQTSMYLCASRLQGSRYEQYFGPGTRLTVT.

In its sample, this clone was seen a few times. CDR3 coding DNA: TGTGCCAGCAGTTACCAGGGTCTGTATGGCTACACCTTC. This codes for CASSYQGLYGYTF. The chain carries TRBV6-5 and TRBJ1-2, with TRBD1 as a possible D gene (5 bases). Germline CDR1 and CDR2: MNHEY and SVGAGI. V lost 2 bases, J lost 5 bases, and 9 bases lay in between. CDR3 length: 13 residues.

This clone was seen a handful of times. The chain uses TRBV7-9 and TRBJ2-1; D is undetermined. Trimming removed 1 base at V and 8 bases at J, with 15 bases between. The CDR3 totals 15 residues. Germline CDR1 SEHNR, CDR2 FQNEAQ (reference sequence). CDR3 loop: CASSLGVTTSDEQFF. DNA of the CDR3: TGTGCCAGCAGCTTAGGGGTCACAACGAGCGATGAGCAGTTCTTC. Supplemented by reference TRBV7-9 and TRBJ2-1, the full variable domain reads DTGVSQNPRHKITKRGQNVTFRCDPISEHNRLYWYRQTLGQGPEFLTYFQNEAQLEKSRLLSDRFSAERPKGSFSTLEIQRTEQGDSAMYLCASSLGVTTSDEQFFGPGTRLTVL.